The next 2 T cell receptor beta chains were all read from a single sample in a study of cytomegalovirus exposure and HLA in healthy donors. PCR was performed using 60 Vbeta and 13 Jbeta primers. Profiled with immunoSEQ multiplex PCR; TCRdb holds only in-frame clones, not every one. Among approximately 180,000 clones listed, roughly four fifths were seen once. The sample consisted of PBMCs. These receptor sequences come from a man aged 18 to 35 in good health and CMV-seronegative.

The chain employs TRBV4-1 and TRBJ2-2; 14 nucleotides line up with TRBD2. Per the germline V gene, CDR1 is MGHRA and CDR2 is YSYEKL. The CDR3 runs 17 residues. V was pared by 3 bases and J by 6 bases, with 6 bases of the junction left unmatched. CDR3 sequence (DNA): TGCGCCAGCAGCCACGATGGACTAGCGGGAGGTCCCGGGGAGCTGTTTTTT. It is translated as CASSHDGLAGGPGELFF.

The DNA of the CDR3 is TGCAGCGCTAGGACAGGGTTGAACGAGCAGTACTTC. It encodes CSARTGLNEQYF. The chain uses TRBV29-1 and TRBJ2-7; TRBD1 aligns across 8 bases. The ends lost 7 bases at V and 5 bases at J; junction bases unmatched: 7. Germline assignment: CDR1 SQVTM and CDR2 ANQGSEA. The CDR3 runs to 12 residues.